This section outlines one T cell receptor beta chain sequence together with its context. Its antigen is unknown. The PCR employed 60 Vbeta primers together with 13 Jbeta primers. Clones were read by immunoSEQ multiplex PCR, and TCRdb kept only the in-frame ones, dropping some. The data contain 190,000 or so clones, approximately 78% of them singletons. The sample is drawn from a study of cytomegalovirus exposure and HLA in healthy donors. Overall study results and limits: Specific recognition of CMV antigens was confirmed in vitro for a few chains (all CMV-associated). V segments that were indistinguishable, TRBV6-2 and TRBV6-3 among them, were omitted from analysis.

Trimming cost V 4 bases and J 3 bases, with 14 bases left between them. CDR3 length equals 15 residues. The germline V gene has CDR1 MDHEN and CDR2 SYDVKM. The clonotype was recovered from a woman aged 45-59 years in good health and CMV-seropositive. Sequencing used PBMCs. V usage is TRBV28 and J usage is TRBJ2-3, with D possibly being TRBD2 (5 bases). The CDR3 DNA sequence: TGTGCCAGCAGTTCTGGTGGGGAGAGTACAGATACGCAGTATTTT. Translated, it gives CASSSGGESTDTQYF. The variable domain in full, completed from reference TRBV28 and TRBJ2-3, reads DVKVTQSSRYLVKRTGEKVFLECVQDMDHENMFWYRQDPGLGLRLIYFSYDVKMKEKGDIPEGYSVSREKKERFSLILESASTNQTSMYLCASSSGGESTDTQYFGPGTRLTVL.